What follows are 30 T cell receptor beta chains derived from one specimen sequenced in a study of tumor-infiltrating lymphocytes in primary liver carcinoma. Extraction of RNA together with DNA used 20-30 mg of unsorted bulk tissue. Researchers generated TCR beta cDNA from 500 ng of total RNA, relying on a constant-region primer. What produced the TCR beta libraries was three nested multiplex PCR rounds using slightly modified ARM-PCR. TRBV1-TRBV30 forward primers and a C-beta reverse primer were used in the first two PCR rounds, which each ran for approximately 10 cycles. TCRdb passed the multiplex PCR reads through MiXCR, listing each CDR3 protein once. The sample records about 200,000 distinct CDR3 sequences, about 82% being singletons. The sample consisted of tumor tissue from primary liver carcinoma. The receptors here all came from a man in his forties with primary liver carcinoma and hepatitis B virus infection.

As to this clonotype: The germline gene is not matched at one end of the junction; a read error may be the cause. The V gene is TRBV12-3 or TRBV12-4, the J gene TRBJ1-1; maybe TRBD1 (5 bases). CDR3 size: 12 residues. Written as DNA, the CDR3 is TGTGCCGGCAGTTCGGCAGGGAGTGAAGTTTTCTTT. It specifies CAGSSAGSEVFF.

The chain joins TRBV4-1 to TRBJ2-4, with 7 bases aligning to TRBD2. Germline values: CDR1 MGHRA, CDR2 YSYEKL. V trimming: 3 bases; J trimming: 6 bases; junction bases outside the gene matches: 11. The CDR3 runs to 16 residues. The DNA of the CDR3 is TGCGCCAGCAGCCAGATACTAGCGCTGGGGAGAAACATTCAGTACTTC. Its protein is CASSQILALGRNIQYF.

Points on this clonotype: The junction differs from germline at one of its ends, possibly a read error. The chain has TRBV12-3 or TRBV12-4 and TRBJ2-7; D remains unclear. CDR3 length equals 14 residues. CDR3 DNA: TGTGTCAGCAGTTTAAGGGCGGAATGTCCTATTCCTTACTTC. Amino acids: CVSSLRAECPIPYF.

J is TRBJ1-6 and V is TRBV5-1; 8 positions match TRBD1. V was pared by 4 bases and J by 6 bases, with 3 bases of the junction left unmatched. The CDR3 is made up of 14 amino acids. Germline V gene lookup returns CDR1 SGHRS and CDR2 YFSETQ. The CDR3 loop reads CASSPGTGNSPLHF. For the CDR3, the DNA is TGCGCCAGCAGCCCTGGGACAGGTAATTCACCCCTCCACTTT. Based on the CDR3 plus reference TRBV5-1 and TRBJ1-6, the full variable domain is KAGVTQTPRYLIKTRGQQVTLSCSPISGHRSVSWYQQTPGQGLQFLFEYFSETQRNKGNFPGRFSGRQFSNSRSEMNVSTLELGDSALYLCASSPGTGNSPLHFGNGTRLTVT.

A note on this clonotype: Its ends do not fully match the called genes, so a read error is possible. The chain uses TRBV28 and TRBJ1-5, with TRBD1 matching 8 bases. The DNA end favors TRBJ2-3, so the J call may be wrong. Germline V gives CDR1 MDHEN, CDR2 SYDVKM. CDR3 length: 14 residues. The CDR3 nucleotides read TGTGCCAGGAGTTTCCAGGGGGCAACTCAGCCCCAGTATTTT. This encodes CARSFQGATQPQYF.

The count of this clonotype is one. A read error may explain this, as a much larger clone is one base away. This sequence joins TRBV7-8 and TRBJ1-2; D is uncertain. The V end lost 6 bases, the J end lost 5 bases, and 22 bases lay between the germline ends. The CDR3 has 16 residues. Germline values: CDR1 SGHVS, CDR2 FQNEAQ. In DNA form, the CDR3 reads TGTGCCAGCAGTACCCGGCCAGGACGGGGAGATTATGGCTACACCTTC. Translated: CASSTRPGRGDYGYTF.

Points on this clonotype: The junction shows a germline mismatch at one end, possibly a read error. The chain links TRBV7-9 to TRBJ2-2; possibly TRBD1 or TRBD2 for D (5 bases each). This CDR3 contains 18 residues. Germline V gene lookup returns CDR1 SEHNR and CDR2 FQNEAQ (reference sequence). CDR3 sequence (DNA): TGTGCCAGCAGCTTAGCAGGAATAGCGAGACAGAACACCCGGGAGCTGTTTTTT. Translation: CASSLAGIARQNTRELFF.

This clonotype was observed a single time. The V gene is TRBV11-2, the J gene TRBJ2-7; tentative D call: TRBD2 (7 bases). The CDR3 consists of 15 residues. Trimming took 6 bases from V and 9 from J, leaving 24 bases between them. CDR1 and CDR2 from the germline V gene are SGHAT and FQNNGV. The DNA for the CDR3 is TGTGCCAGCAGTTTAACCCTGGCGGGGGCTAGCGGGCAGTACTTC. Its translation is CASSLTLAGASGQYF.

In regard to this clonotype: The conserved phenylalanine or tryptophan is not found at the CDR3 terminus, so this likely reflects a read error. Because the CDR3's place on the DNA is in doubt, the DNA is left out and the CDR3 is given as listed by TCRdb. The V and J genes are TRBV29-1 and TRBJ1-1; TRBD1 is the table's D call, not checked against the DNA. The germline gives CDR1 SQVTM, CDR2 ANQGSEA. The CDR3 has 15 residues if both end residues are counted. CDR3 residues: CRVAGGWGMNTEAVL.

About this clonotype itself: Without the conserved terminal phenylalanine or tryptophan, this CDR3 likely stems from a read error. No DNA is shown, since the ends of the CDR3 on it are uncertain; the CDR3 is the one TCRdb lists. CDR3: CASSPRGVARGRSEQLI. The J gene is TRBJ2-1, the V gene TRBV4-1; the table's D call of TRBD2 was not tested on the DNA. Germline V gives CDR1 MGHRA, CDR2 YSYEKL. The CDR3 adds up to 17 amino acids, both ends counted.

The chain carries TRBV12-3 or TRBV12-4 and TRBJ2-1; weak D call: TRBD2 (5 bases). The last part of the DNA fits TRBJ2-7 better; the J call may be wrong. The CDR3 is 14 residues long. Here the CDR3 reads CASSPAGGFNEQYF. In DNA, the CDR3 is TGTGCCAGCAGTCCCGCGGGTGGCTTCAATGAGCAGTACTTC.

To note about this clonotype: An end of the junction differs from the germline gene, which may be a read error. The chain carries TRBV10-3 and TRBJ1-2; tentatively, D is TRBD1 (5 bases). CDR1 and CDR2 (germline): ENHRY, SYGVKD. This CDR3 region has 14 residues. In DNA form, the CDR3 reads TGTCCCATCAGTGTCGAGATGGGAGGGGATGGCTGCACCTTC. It is translated as CPISVEMGGDGCTF.

As for this clonotype: The junction departs from germline at one end; a sequencing error may be responsible. The rearrangement links TRBV4-1 to TRBJ2-5, with 7 bases that match TRBD2. Per the germline V gene, CDR1 is MGHRA and CDR2 is YSYEKL. The CDR3 extends over 16 amino acids. The CDR3 DNA sequence: TGTGCCATCAGCCAAAATCCAGGACTAGTGGGAGAGACCCAGTATTTC. Its protein is CAISQNPGLVGETQYF.

As concerns this clonotype: Possible read error: a much larger clone is one base away. The J gene is TRBJ2-3, the V gene TRBV5-1; D unresolved. Germline-derived CDR1 and CDR2 are SGHRS and YFSETQ. The CDR3 length is 14 residues. Deletions cut 4 bases from V and 5 bases from J, with 14 bases between. CDR3 region: CASSMWGTGDTQYF. In nucleotides, the CDR3 is TGCGCCAGCAGCATGTGGGGTACGGGAGATACGCAGTATTTT.

The chain recombines TRBV5-5 with TRBJ2-2; a possible D gene is TRBD2 (7 bases). The CDR3 has 15 amino acids. Germline lookup yields CDR1 SGHKS and CDR2 YYEKEE (reference sequence). With 2 bases removed from V and 17 bases from J, the gap between germline ends came to 25 bases. The DNA for the CDR3 is TGTGCCAGCAGCTTCAGGGCCCCGGACACCGGGGGGCTATTTTTT. This encodes CASSFRAPDTGGLFF.

By its share, this clonotype is medium-sized (0.01 to 0.1%). The rearrangement joins TRBV6-2 or TRBV6-3 to TRBJ2-1; D gene ambiguous. The germline gives CDR1 MNHEY, CDR2 SVGEGT. The CDR3 has 14 residues. Trimming cost V 6 bases and J 3 bases, with 12 bases left between them. The CDR3 here is CASSLQGFYNEQFF. For the CDR3, the DNA is TGTGCCAGCAGCTTGCAAGGGTTCTACAATGAGCAGTTCTTC.

In its sample, this clonotype was seen once. Since a much larger clone is just one base distant, this may be a read error. CDR3 amino acids: CARSVGTESTGELFF. The DNA of the CDR3 is TGTGCCAGGAGTGTGGGGACAGAGAGCACCGGGGAGCTGTTTTTT. The chain uses TRBV30 and TRBJ2-2; 7 bases are a match to TRBD1. The CDR3 runs to 15 residues. Germline-derived CDR1 and CDR2 are GTSNPN and SVGIG (reference sequence).

About this clonotype: Its ends do not fully match the called genes, so a read error is possible. This CDR3 is CSVAPARSYNGQFF. CDR3 coding DNA: TGCAGCGTTGCCCCCGCCAGATCATACAATGGGCAGTTCTTC. The V gene is TRBV29-1, the J gene TRBJ2-1; D unresolved. The CDR3 has 14 residues. Germline V gene data show CDR1 as SQVTM and CDR2 as ANQGSEA.

This chain links TRBV18 with TRBJ2-1; D perhaps matches TRBD2 (5 bases). Trimming removed 0 bases from V and 1 base from J, with 10 bases in between. CDR1 KGHSH and CDR2 LQKENI come from the germline V gene. The CDR3 covers 16 residues. The CDR3 loop reads CASSPPNGISYNEQFF. CDR3 coding DNA: TGTGCCAGCTCACCACCTAACGGGATTTCCTACAATGAGCAGTTCTTC. Looking up the rest from reference TRBV18 and TRBJ2-1 gives the full variable domain: NAGVMQNPRHLVRRRGQEARLRCSPMKGHSHVYWYRQLPEEGLKFMVYLQKENIIDESGMPKERFSAEFPKEGPSILRIQQVVRGDSAAYFCASSPPNGISYNEQFFGPGTRLTVL.

The rearrangement joins TRBV7-3 to TRBJ1-2; D gene ambiguous. V lost 9 bases and J lost 8, with 19 bases in between. Germline CDR1 SGHTA, CDR2 FQGTGA. CDR3 length: 13 residues. The CDR3 region has the DNA TGTGCCAGGAGCCCCCAAGCAGGAGGAGGCTACACCTTC. Its translation: CARSPQAGGGYTF. Complete variable domain (other parts from reference TRBV7-3 and TRBJ1-2): GAGVSQTPSNKVTEKGKYVELRCDPISGHTALYWYRQSLGQGPEFLIYFQGTGAADDSGLPNDRFFAVRPEGSVSTLKIQRTERGDSAVYLCARSPQAGGGYTFGSGTRLTVV.

Comments on this clonotype: Since a much larger clone is just one base distant, this may be a read error. No conserved phenylalanine or tryptophan ends this CDR3, so it is likely a read error. The J gene is TRBJ1-6, the V gene TRBV6-5; D is unclear. V was cut by 3 bases and J by 6 bases, with 9 bases left in between. The V gene's germline CDR1 is MNHEY and CDR2 SVGAGI. CDR3 length equals 14 residues. CDR3 sequence: CASSYTVCNSPLHL. For the CDR3, the DNA is TGTGCCAGCAGTTATACGGTCTGTAATTCACCCCTCCACCTT.

A note on this clonotype: One junction end does not reproduce the germline sequence, and a read error may be involved. V is TRBV28 and J is TRBJ1-3; 9 bases fit TRBD1. Germline CDR1 reads MDHEN; CDR2 reads SYDVKM. The CDR3 runs to 16 residues. CDR3 bases: TGTGCCAGCGGTTTAATGGGACAGGGCTCTAGAAACACCATATATTTT. Encoded protein: CASGLMGQGSRNTIYF.

Concerning this clonotype: The germline gene is not matched at one end of the junction; a read error may be the cause. This rearrangement joins TRBV29-1 to TRBJ1-1; D gene unclear. Germline loops: CDR1 SQVTM, CDR2 ANQGSEA. The length of the CDR3 is 15 residues. CDR3 nucleotides: TGCAGCGTTGTCCCGGGATGGGGAATGAACACTGAAACTTTCTTC. Its protein is CSVVPGWGMNTETFF.

In this sample, this clonotype turned up a few times. With a much larger clone just one base away, this may be a read error. V and J are TRBV6-1 and TRBJ2-5; D not certain. CDR1 and CDR2 (germline): MNHNS, SASEGT. The CDR3 runs 13 residues. The CDR3 protein is CASSEREQEAQYF. DNA for the CDR3: TGTGCCAGCAGTGAAAGAGAACAAGAGGCCCAGTACTTC.

Comments on this clonotype: The CDR3 does not end in the conserved phenylalanine or tryptophan, so this is likely a read error. The genes are TRBV12-3 or TRBV12-4 and TRBJ2-7; 7 nucleotides agree with TRBD2. The CDR3 length is 14 residues. CDR3 in DNA: TGTGCTAGCAGTTTGTTGGGAGGGTCCTACGAGCAGTACCTC. Amino acids: CASSLLGGSYEQYL.

This chain uses TRBV11-1 with TRBJ1-2, with D unclear. The CDR3 consists of 15 residues. The V end lost 8 bases, the J end lost 5 bases, and 21 bases lay between the germline ends. Germline values: CDR1 SGHAT, CDR2 FQDESV (reference sequence). The CDR3 coding sequence is TGTGCCAGCTCCTTGGGGAGCCAAGGGCTGTATGGCTACACCTTC. This gives the protein CASSLGSQGLYGYTF.

The chain recombines TRBV29-1 with TRBJ2-1; 8 bases map to TRBD1. This CDR3 contains 12 residues. Germline CDR1 is SQVTM and CDR2 is ANQGSEA. The CDR3 region is CISEQGVGEQFF. In nucleotides, the CDR3 is TGCATCTCAGAACAGGGGGTTGGTGAGCAGTTCTTC.

This clonotype is a singleton in its sample. This may stem from a read error, because a much larger clone lies one nucleotide away. The CDR3 protein is CASSLGTANTEALF. The CDR3 region has the DNA TGTGCCAGCAGCTTAGGGACGGCGAACACTGAAGCTTTATTT. The rearrangement links TRBV7-9 to TRBJ1-1; D is unresolved. This CDR3 spans 14 amino acids. The V gene's germline CDR1 is SEHNR and CDR2 FQNEAQ (reference sequence).

As to this clonotype: It may be a read error: a sequence one base away is much more abundant. V gene TRBV5-1 combines with J gene TRBJ2-4; TRBD1 agrees at 7 bases. CDR1 and CDR2 from the germline V gene are SGHRS and YFSETQ. This CDR3 contains 17 residues. The CDR3 here is CASSLGGTDLAKNIQHF. The CDR3 nucleotides read TGCGCCAGCAGCTTGGGAGGGACAGACCTAGCCAAAAACATTCAGCACTTC.

Points on this clonotype: The junction and the germline gene differ at one end; a read error may be behind it. The V and J genes are TRBV6-6 and TRBJ2-5; D gene unclear. The length of the CDR3 is 15 residues. The germline gives CDR1 MNHNY, CDR2 SVGAGI (reference sequence). CDR3 region: CDSSYASNGQETQYF. The CDR3 DNA reads TGTGACAGCAGTTACGCGTCTAACGGGCAAGAGACCCAGTACTTC.